This T cell receptor (beta chain) was found in a study of T cells in localized non-small cell lung cancer. The V end was cut by 5 bases, the J end by 7 bases, with 18 bases between. Germline CDR1 SGHVS, CDR2 FQNEAQ. CDR3 length: 15 amino acids. Study findings and constraints: Out of the top 100 tumor clones, a median about 57 were seen in adjacent lung.

Repertoires were generated with immunoSEQ multiplex PCR, while TCRdb's copy carries only in-frame clones and drops some. The data hold about 130,000 clones, with approximately 88% observed a single time. Notes on this clone: Its cognate antigen is unknown.

The clonotype comes from a female donor older than 55 with stage I lung adenocarcinoma. This specimen was peripheral blood, taken before any cancer treatment. The J gene is TRBJ1-5, the V gene TRBV7-8; TRBD1 might be the D (6 bases). CDR3 DNA: TGTGCCAGCAGCCTAGACAAAGGGGGGCAGCAGCCCCAGCATTTT. It encodes CASSLDKGGQQPQHF. The variable domain in full, completed from reference TRBV7-8 and TRBJ1-5, reads GAGVSQSPRYKVAKRGQDVALRCDPISGHVSLFWYQQALGQGPEFLTYFQNEAQLDKSGLPSDRFFAERPEGSVSTLKIQRTQQEDSAVYLCASSLDKGGQQPQHFGDGTRLSIL.